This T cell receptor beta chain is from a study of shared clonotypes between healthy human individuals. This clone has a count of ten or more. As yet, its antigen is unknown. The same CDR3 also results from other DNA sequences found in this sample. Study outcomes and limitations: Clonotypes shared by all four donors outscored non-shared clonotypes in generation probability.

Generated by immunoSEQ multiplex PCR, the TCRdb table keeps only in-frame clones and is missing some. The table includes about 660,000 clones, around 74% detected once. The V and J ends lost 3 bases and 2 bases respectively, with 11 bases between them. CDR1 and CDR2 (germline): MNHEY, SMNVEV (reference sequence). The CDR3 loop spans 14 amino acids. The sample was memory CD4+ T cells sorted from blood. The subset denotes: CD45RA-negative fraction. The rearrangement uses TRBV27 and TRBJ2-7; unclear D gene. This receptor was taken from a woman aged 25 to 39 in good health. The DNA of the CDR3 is TGTGCCAGCAGTTTCTCGGAAGGGCCCTACGAGCAGTACTTC. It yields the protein CASSFSEGPYEQYF.